Following are 16 T cell receptor beta chains from one sample sequenced in a study of T cell repertoires in cytomegalovirus infection (dated by TCRdb to between 2017 and 2020). TCRdb records Illumina HiSeq 1500 as the sequencer. Through fastp at Q25 and MiXCR, TCRdb rebuilt clones from the public reads, retaining in-frame beta chains. When rows share a CDR3 protein, they turn into one entry using the most common DNA and genes. Present in this sample are about 900,000 distinct CDR3 sequences, roughly 30% of which were seen just once. Of the sample, around 15% is held by the ten largest clones. Antigens of these TCRs are unknown. The treatment or condition label, read with the paper, signifies: in vitro stimulation with specific CMV peptide epitopes to enrich CMV-specific T cells. Specimen: cultured CD8+ T cells from PBMCs, collected from culture after CMV antigen stimulation. The receptor set was obtained from a human donor in good health (CMV status not recorded). Some clones in this sample may be carry-over from other donors' samples.

The rearrangement joins TRBV9 to TRBJ2-4; 8 positions match TRBD1. Germline CDR1 SGDLS, CDR2 YYNGEE. V was pared by 5 bases and J by 8 bases, with 12 bases of the junction left unmatched. This CDR3 has 15 amino acids. The CDR3 reads CASSQGAGVIDIQYF. The DNA for the CDR3 is TGTGCCAGCAGTCAGGGGGCCGGGGTCATAGACATTCAGTACTTC. The entire variable domain, with the rest obtained from reference TRBV9 and TRBJ2-4, is as follows: DSGVTQTPKHLITATGQRVTLRCSPRSGDLSVYWYQQSLDQGLQFLIQYYNGEERAKGNILERFSAQQFPDLHSELNLSSLELGDSALYFCASSQGAGVIDIQYFGAGTRLSVL.

CDR3 amino acids: CSVEGDRSSYEQYF. Here the CDR3 DNA reads TGCAGCGTTGAGGGAGACAGGAGCTCCTACGAGCAGTACTTC. The rearrangement joins TRBV29-1 to TRBJ2-7; D is perhaps TRBD1 (6 bases). From germline, CDR1 is SQVTM and CDR2 ANQGSEA. This CDR3 has 14 amino acids. V was pared by 3 bases and J by 0 bases, with 12 bases between.

The chain couples TRBV6-5 to TRBJ2-3, with 8 bases that match TRBD2. CDR1 MNHEY and CDR2 SVGAGI come from the germline V gene. The CDR3 spans 16 residues. V trimming: 6 bases; J trimming: 5 bases; junction bases outside the gene matches: 13. The CDR3 loop is CASRSYPGLEEDTQYF. CDR3 nucleotide sequence: TGTGCCAGCAGATCCTATCCGGGACTAGAAGAAGATACGCAGTATTTT.

In its sample, this clonotype was seen a few times. The chain employs TRBV10-3 and TRBJ1-2; 9 positions agree with TRBD1. V lost 9 bases to trimming and J lost 9 bases; unmatched junction nucleotides: 17. Per germline, CDR1 ENHRY and CDR2 SYGVKD. This CDR3 region has 15 residues. The CDR3 sequence: CAILARDRELWSYTF. The CDR3 DNA sequence: TGTGCCATACTCGCCCGGGACAGGGAGTTGTGGAGCTACACCTTC.

V and J are TRBV28 and TRBJ1-5; 7 bases are shared with TRBD1. The CDR3 consists of 15 residues. V lost 4 bases, J lost 5 bases, and 8 bases stayed unmatched. CDR1 and CDR2 from the germline V gene are MDHEN and SYDVKM. The CDR3 region has the DNA TGTGCCAGCAGTTCGAGGACAGGCAACCATCAGCCCCAGCATTTT. Translation: CASSSRTGNHQPQHF.

Ten or more counts support this clonotype. V is TRBV6-2 or TRBV6-3 and J is TRBJ1-1, with a weak D call TRBD1 (5 bases). Between the trimmed V and J ends, which lost 7 bases and 0 bases, there was a span of 15 bases. CDR3 length equals 15 residues. Germline V gene lookup returns CDR1 MNHEY and CDR2 SVGEGT. CDR3: CASTKREGLNTEAFF. CDR3 sequence (DNA): TGTGCCAGCACCAAAAGGGAGGGGTTGAACACTGAAGCTTTCTTT.

This clonotype was seen a few times. The chain recombines TRBV12-3 or TRBV12-4 with TRBJ1-6; TRBD1 aligns across 7 bases. The trim removed 7 bases at V and 7 bases at J, leaving 7 bases unmatched. The CDR3 covers 14 residues. The CDR3 protein is CASTLTGPNSPLHF. The DNA for the CDR3 is TGTGCCAGCACTCTGACAGGGCCGAATTCACCCCTCCACTTT.

The chain employs TRBV29-1 and TRBJ2-7; possibly TRBD1 for D (6 bases). CDR1 is SQVTM, CDR2 ANQGSEA, per germline. The CDR3 runs 17 residues. The germline V and J ends were trimmed by 1 base and 4 bases, with 23 bases remaining between them. This CDR3 is CSVEAGERQDGLYEQYF. The DNA of the CDR3 is TGCAGCGTTGAAGCAGGGGAGAGGCAGGACGGTCTGTACGAGCAGTACTTC.

V is TRBV12-3 or TRBV12-4 and J is TRBJ2-5; D possibly corresponds to TRBD2 (5 bases). The V gene lost 6 bases and the J gene lost 4 bases, with 21 bases spanning the gap. The CDR3 has 16 amino acids. The CDR3 nucleotides are TGTGCCAGCAGGCTCACCGCGGGCTTCCCCCCAGAGACCCAGTACTTC. Its translation is CASRLTAGFPPETQYF.

As for this clonotype: Germline is not matched at one junction end, which may reflect a read error. The V call is TRBV27, the J call TRBJ2-1, with D possibly being TRBD1 (5 bases). Germline values: CDR1 MNHEY, CDR2 SMNVEV (reference sequence). The CDR3 has 17 residues. CDR3 protein: CANSLQTERQTGNEQFF. The CDR3 DNA follows: TGTGCCAACAGTTTACAGACTGAGCGACAGACGGGCAATGAGCAGTTCTTC.

This clonotype was picked up many times. This chain uses TRBV12-3 or TRBV12-4 with TRBJ1-5, with a weak D call TRBD1 (5 bases). V was cut by 3 bases and J by 7 bases, with 16 bases left in between. There are 15 residues in the CDR3. The CDR3, as DNA: TGTGCCAGCAGTTTCGACGGCCAAAGGGGCCAGCCCCAGCATTTT. The encoded protein is CASSFDGQRGQPQHF.

This chain uses TRBV19 with TRBJ1-1; tentative D call: TRBD1 (6 bases). CDR3 length: 13 amino acids. V gave up 6 bases and J gave up 1 base, with 9 bases separating them. Germline CDR1 LNHDA, CDR2 SQIVND (reference sequence). The CDR3 here is CASREQGNTEAFF. The CDR3, as DNA: TGTGCCAGTAGGGAACAGGGGAACACTGAAGCTTTCTTT.

This chain joins TRBV15 and TRBJ2-1, with D possibly being TRBD1 or TRBD2 (5 bases each). Germline CDR1 and CDR2: LNHNV and YYDKDF (reference sequence). With 5 bases removed from V and 2 bases from J, the gap between germline ends came to 13 bases. The CDR3 totals 15 residues. The CDR3 spells CATSLGRSAYNEQFF. The CDR3, as DNA: TGTGCCACCAGCCTGGGACGGAGCGCCTACAATGAGCAGTTCTTC.

On this clonotype: A junction end diverges from the germline sequence, so it may reflect a read error. J is TRBJ1-5 and V is TRBV18; D might be TRBD1 (5 bases). The CDR3 covers 15 residues. The germline CDR1 and CDR2 sequences are KGHSH and LQKENI. CDR3 loop: CTSSPTAYSNQPQHF. In DNA form, the CDR3 reads TGTACCAGCTCGCCGACAGCGTATAGCAATCAGCCCCAGCATTTT.

V usage is TRBV12-3 or TRBV12-4 and J usage is TRBJ1-4, with TRBD1 identical over 8 bases. CDR3 length equals 15 residues. Trimming took 5 bases from V and 4 from J; bases not matched to a gene: 6. CDR3 loop: CASSPPDRDNEKLFF. CDR3 nucleotide sequence: TGTGCCAGCAGTCCCCCGGACAGGGATAATGAAAAACTGTTTTTT.

CDR3 protein: CASSEARSSYNSPLHF. The CDR3 DNA follows: TGTGCCAGCAGTGAAGCGCGGAGCTCCTATAATTCACCCCTCCACTTT. V usage is TRBV6-1 and J usage is TRBJ1-6; no definite D call. V lost 0 bases, J lost 0 bases, and 6 bases lay in between. The CDR3 extends over 16 amino acids. The germline CDR1 and CDR2 sequences are MNHNS and SASEGT.